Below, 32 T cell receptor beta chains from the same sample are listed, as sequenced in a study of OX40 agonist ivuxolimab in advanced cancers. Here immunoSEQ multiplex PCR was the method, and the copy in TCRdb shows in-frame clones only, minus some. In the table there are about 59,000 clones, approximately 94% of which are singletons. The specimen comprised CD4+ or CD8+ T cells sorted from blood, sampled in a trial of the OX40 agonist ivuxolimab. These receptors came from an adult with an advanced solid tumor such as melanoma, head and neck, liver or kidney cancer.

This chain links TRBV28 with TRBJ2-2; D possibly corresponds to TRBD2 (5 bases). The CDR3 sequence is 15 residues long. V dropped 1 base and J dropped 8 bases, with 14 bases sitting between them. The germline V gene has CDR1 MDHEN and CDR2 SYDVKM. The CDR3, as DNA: TGTGCCAGCAGTTTATTCCGGTCCGGGAAAGGGGAGCTGTTTTTT. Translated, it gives CASSLFRSGKGELFF.

CDR3 bases: TGTGCCAGCAGCGTAGGGTCTAGCGGGAGCTCCTACAATGAGCAGTTCTTC. This sequence encodes CASSVGSSGSSYNEQFF. The genes are TRBV9 and TRBJ2-1; the match to TRBD2 covers 10 bases. The germline gives CDR1 SGDLS, CDR2 YYNGEE. V shed 0 bases and J 0 bases; nucleotides not matched to a gene: 3. The length of the CDR3 is 17 residues.

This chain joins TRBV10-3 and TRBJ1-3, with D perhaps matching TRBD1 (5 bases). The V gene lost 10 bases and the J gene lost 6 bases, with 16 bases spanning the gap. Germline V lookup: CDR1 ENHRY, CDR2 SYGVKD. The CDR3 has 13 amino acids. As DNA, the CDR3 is TGTGCCACTCTAATCGGGGGTTTAAACACCATATATTTT. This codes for CATLIGGLNTIYF.

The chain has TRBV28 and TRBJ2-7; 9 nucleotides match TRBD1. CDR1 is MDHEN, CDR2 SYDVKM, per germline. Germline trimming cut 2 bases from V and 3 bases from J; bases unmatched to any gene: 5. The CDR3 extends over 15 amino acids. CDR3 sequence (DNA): TGTGCCAGCAGTTTAGCGGGACAGGGACTCTACGAGCAGTACTTC. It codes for CASSLAGQGLYEQYF.

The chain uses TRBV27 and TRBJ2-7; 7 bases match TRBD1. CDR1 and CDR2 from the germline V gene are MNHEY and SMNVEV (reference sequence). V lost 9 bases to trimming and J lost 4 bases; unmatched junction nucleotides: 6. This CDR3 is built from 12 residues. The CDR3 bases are TGTGCCAGTGGGTGGACAGGATACGAGCAGTACTTC. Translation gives CASGWTGYEQYF.

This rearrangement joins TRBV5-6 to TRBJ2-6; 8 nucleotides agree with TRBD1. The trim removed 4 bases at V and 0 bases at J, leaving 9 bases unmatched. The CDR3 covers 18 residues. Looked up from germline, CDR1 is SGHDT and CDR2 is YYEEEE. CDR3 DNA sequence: TGTGCCAGCAGCGAAGGACAGGGCCCCGTCTCTGGGGCCAACGTCCTGACTTTC. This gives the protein CASSEGQGPVSGANVLTF.

The CDR3 here is CASSDPGPTYEQYF. CDR3 DNA: TGTGCCAGCAGTGACCCGGGACCAACCTACGAGCAGTACTTC. The gene calls are TRBV6-5 and TRBJ2-7; the D gene could be TRBD1 or TRBD2 (5 bases each). The CDR3 runs to 14 residues. Germline V gene data show CDR1 as MNHEY and CDR2 as SVGAGI. V shed 5 bases and J shed 2 bases, with 13 bases lying between them.

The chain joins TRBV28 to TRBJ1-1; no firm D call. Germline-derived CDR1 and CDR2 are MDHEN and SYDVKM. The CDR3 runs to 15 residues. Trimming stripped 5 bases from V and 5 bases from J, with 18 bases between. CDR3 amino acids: CASSEIGLLGTEAFF. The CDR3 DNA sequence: TGTGCCAGCAGTGAAATAGGACTGCTGGGGACTGAAGCTTTCTTT.

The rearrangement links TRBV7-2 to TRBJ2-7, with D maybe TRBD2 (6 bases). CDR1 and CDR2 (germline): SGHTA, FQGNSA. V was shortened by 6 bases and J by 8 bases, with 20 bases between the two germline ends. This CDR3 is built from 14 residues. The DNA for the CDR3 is TGTGCCAGCAGTTTACAATGGAGGGGCGGGCAGCAGTACTTC. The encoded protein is CASSLQWRGGQQYF.

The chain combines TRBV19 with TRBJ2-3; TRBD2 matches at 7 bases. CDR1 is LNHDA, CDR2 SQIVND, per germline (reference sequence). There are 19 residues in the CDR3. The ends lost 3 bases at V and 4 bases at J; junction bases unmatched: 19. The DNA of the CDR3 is TGTGCCAGTAGTATCGGCGGGAGCGCCGGATTGGCACTTCCAGATACGCAGTATTTT. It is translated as CASSIGGSAGLALPDTQYF.

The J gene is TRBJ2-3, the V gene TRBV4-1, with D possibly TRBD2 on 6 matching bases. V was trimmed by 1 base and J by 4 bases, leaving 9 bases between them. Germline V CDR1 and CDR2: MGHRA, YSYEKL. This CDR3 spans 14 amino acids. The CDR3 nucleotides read TGCGCCAGCAGCCAAGGACTAGGGCCAGATACGCAGTATTTT. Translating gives CASSQGLGPDTQYF.

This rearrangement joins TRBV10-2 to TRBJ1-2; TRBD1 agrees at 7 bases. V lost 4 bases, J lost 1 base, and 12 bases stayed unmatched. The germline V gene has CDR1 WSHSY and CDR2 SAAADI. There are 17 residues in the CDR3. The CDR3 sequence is CASSGAGQALINYGYTF. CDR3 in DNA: TGCGCCAGCAGTGGGGCTGGACAGGCCCTCATTAACTATGGCTACACCTTC.

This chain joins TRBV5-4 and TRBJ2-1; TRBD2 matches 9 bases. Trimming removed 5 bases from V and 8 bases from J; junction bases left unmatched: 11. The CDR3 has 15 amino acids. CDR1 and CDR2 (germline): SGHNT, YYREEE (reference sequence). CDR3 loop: CASSLGREGLDEQFF. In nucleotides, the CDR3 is TGTGCCAGCAGTCTTGGGCGGGAGGGCCTGGATGAGCAGTTCTTC.

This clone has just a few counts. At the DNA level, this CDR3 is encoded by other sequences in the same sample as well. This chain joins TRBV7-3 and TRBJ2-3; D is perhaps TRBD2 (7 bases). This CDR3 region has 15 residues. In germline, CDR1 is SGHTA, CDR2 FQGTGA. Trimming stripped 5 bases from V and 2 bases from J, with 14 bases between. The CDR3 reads CASSPGGGPTDTQYF. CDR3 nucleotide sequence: TGTGCCAGCAGCCCGGGGGGCGGACCCACAGATACGCAGTATTTT. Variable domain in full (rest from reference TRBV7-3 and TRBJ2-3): GAGVSQTPSNKVTEKGKYVELRCDPISGHTALYWYRQSLGQGPEFLIYFQGTGAADDSGLPNDRFFAVRPEGSVSTLKIQRTERGDSAVYLCASSPGGGPTDTQYFGPGTRLTVL.

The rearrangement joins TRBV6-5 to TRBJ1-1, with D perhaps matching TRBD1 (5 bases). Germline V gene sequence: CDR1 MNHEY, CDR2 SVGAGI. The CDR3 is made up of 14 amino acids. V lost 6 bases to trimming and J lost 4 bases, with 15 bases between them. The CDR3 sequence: CASSAGTLSTEAFF. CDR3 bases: TGTGCCAGCAGCGCCGGGACCCTGAGCACTGAAGCTTTCTTT.

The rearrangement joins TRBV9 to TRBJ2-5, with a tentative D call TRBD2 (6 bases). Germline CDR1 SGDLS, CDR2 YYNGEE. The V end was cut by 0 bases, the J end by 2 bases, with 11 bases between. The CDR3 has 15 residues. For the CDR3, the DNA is TGTGCCAGCAGCGTAGCCGTCGGGGGACAAGAGACCCAGTACTTC. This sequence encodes CASSVAVGGQETQYF.

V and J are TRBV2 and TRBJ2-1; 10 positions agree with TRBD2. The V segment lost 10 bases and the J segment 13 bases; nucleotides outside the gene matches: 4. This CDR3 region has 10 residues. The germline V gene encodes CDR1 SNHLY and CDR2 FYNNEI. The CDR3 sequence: CAIVAGGQFF. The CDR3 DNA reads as TGTGCCATCGTAGCGGGAGGACAGTTCTTC. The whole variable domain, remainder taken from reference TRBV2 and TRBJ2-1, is EPEVTQTPSHQVTQMGQEVILRCVPISNHLYFYWYRQILGQKVEFLVSFYNNEISEKSEIFDDQFSVERPDGSNFTLKIRSTKLEDSAMYFCAIVAGGQFFGPGTRLTVL.

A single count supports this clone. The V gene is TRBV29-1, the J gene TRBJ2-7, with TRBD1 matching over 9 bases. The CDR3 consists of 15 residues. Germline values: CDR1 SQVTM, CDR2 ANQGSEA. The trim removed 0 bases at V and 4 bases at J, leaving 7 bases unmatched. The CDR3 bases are TGCAGCGTTGAAGAAGGACAGGGGCTGTTGTACGAGCAGTACTTC. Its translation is CSVEEGQGLLYEQYF.

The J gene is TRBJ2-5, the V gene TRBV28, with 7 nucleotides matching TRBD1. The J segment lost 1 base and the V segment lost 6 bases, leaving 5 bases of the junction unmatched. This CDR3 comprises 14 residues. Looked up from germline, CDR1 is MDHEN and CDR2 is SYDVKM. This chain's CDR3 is CASSQRQGQETQYF. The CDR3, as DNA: TGTGCCAGCAGCCAACGACAGGGCCAAGAGACCCAGTACTTC.

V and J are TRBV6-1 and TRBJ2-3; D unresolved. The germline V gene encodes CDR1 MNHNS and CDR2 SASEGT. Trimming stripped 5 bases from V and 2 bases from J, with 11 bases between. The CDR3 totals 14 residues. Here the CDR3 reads CASSPPGYTDTQYF. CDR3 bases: TGTGCCAGCAGTCCCCCCGGGTACACAGATACGCAGTATTTT.

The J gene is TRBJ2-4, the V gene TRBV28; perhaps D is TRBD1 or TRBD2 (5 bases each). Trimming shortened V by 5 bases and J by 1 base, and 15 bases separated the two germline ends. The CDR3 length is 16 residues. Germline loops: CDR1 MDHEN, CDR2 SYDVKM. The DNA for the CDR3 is TGTGCCAGCAGTCCCCGAGAGGGGCCGGCCAAAAACATTCAGTACTTC. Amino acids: CASSPREGPAKNIQYF.

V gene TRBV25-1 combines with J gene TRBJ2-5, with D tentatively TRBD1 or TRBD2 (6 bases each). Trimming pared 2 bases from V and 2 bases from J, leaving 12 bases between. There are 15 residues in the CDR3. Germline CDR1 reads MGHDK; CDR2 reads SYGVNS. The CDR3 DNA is TGTGCCAGCAGTGAACGCGGGACACCACAAGAGACCCAGTACTTC. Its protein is CASSERGTPQETQYF.

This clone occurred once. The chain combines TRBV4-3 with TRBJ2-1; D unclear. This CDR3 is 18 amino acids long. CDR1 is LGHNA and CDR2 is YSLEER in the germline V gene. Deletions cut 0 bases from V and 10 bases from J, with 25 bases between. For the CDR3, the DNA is TGCGCCAGCAGCCAAGAGGCTTCCGGCCAGTTGAGCTCCTCCGAGCAGTTCTTC. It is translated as CASSQEASGQLSSSEQFF.

The CDR3 loop reads CASSQGTSGRTYNEQFF. The DNA of the CDR3 is TGCGCCAGCAGCCAAGGAACTAGCGGGAGAACCTACAATGAGCAGTTCTTC. V and J are TRBV4-3 and TRBJ2-1; 11 bases align to TRBD2. Per the germline V gene, CDR1 is LGHNA and CDR2 is YSLEER. The junction had 4 bases not matched to a gene; V was cut back by 1 base and J by 2 bases. The CDR3 is 17 amino acids.

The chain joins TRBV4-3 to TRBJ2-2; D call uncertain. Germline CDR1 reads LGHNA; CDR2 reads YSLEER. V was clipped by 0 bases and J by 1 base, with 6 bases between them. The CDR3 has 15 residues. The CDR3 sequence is CASSQDSVNTGELFF. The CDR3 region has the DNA TGCGCCAGCAGCCAAGATTCAGTGAACACCGGGGAGCTGTTTTTT.

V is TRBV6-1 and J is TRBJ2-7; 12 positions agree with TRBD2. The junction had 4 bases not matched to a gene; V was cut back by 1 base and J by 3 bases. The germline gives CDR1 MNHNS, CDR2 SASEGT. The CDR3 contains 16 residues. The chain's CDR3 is CASSEGGLAGIYEQYF. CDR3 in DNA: TGTGCCAGCAGTGAAGGAGGACTAGCGGGAATCTACGAGCAGTACTTC.

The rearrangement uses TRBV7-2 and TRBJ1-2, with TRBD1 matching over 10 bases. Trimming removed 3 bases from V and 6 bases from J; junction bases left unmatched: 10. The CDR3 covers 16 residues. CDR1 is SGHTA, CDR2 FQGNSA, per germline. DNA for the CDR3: TGTGCCAGCAGCTTTGCTCCGGGACAGGGGAGAGATGGCTACACCTTC. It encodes CASSFAPGQGRDGYTF.

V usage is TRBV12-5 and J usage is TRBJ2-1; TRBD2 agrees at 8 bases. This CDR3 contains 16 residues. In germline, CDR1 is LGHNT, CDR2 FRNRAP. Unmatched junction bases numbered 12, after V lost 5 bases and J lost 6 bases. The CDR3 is CASGPPGTRGGNEQFF. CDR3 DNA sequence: TGTGCTAGTGGTCCACCAGGGACTAGAGGCGGCAATGAGCAGTTCTTC.

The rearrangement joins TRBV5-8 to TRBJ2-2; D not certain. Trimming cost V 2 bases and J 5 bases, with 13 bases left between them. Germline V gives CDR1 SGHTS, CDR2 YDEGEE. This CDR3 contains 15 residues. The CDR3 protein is CASSFVGEGTGELFF. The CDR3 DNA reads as TGTGCCAGCAGCTTTGTAGGTGAAGGGACCGGGGAGCTGTTTTTT. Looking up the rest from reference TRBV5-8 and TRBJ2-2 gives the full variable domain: EAGVTQSPTHLIKTRGQQATLRCSPISGHTSVYWYQQALGLGLQFLLWYDEGEERNRGNFPPRFSGRQFPNYSSELNVNALELEDSALYLCASSFVGEGTGELFFGEGSRLTVL.

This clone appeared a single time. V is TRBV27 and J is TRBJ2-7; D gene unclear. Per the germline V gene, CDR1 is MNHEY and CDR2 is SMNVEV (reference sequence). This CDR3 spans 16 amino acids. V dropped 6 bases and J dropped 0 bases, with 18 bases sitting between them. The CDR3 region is CASSGLIAGDSYEQYF. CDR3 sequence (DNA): TGTGCCAGCAGCGGCTTAATTGCCGGTGACTCCTACGAGCAGTACTTC.

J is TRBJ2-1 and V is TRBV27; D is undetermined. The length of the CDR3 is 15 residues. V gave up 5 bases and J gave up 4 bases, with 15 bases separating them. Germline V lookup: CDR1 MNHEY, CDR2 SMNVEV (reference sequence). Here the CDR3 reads CASSPQVGSYNEQFF. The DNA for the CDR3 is TGTGCCAGCAGTCCTCAAGTGGGGTCGTACAATGAGCAGTTCTTC.

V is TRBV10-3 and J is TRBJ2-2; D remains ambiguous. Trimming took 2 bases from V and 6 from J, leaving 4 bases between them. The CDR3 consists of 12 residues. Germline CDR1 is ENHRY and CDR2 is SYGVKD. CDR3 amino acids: CAISEPPGELFF. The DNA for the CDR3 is TGTGCCATCAGTGAGCCACCCGGGGAGCTGTTTTTT.